Listed below are T cell receptor beta chains from one sample, sequenced in a study of shared clonotypes between healthy human individuals. Here immunoSEQ multiplex PCR was the method, and the copy in TCRdb shows in-frame clones only, minus some. This sample yields about 2.2 million clones, of which roughly 91% are seen a single time; roughly 1.7% belongs to the top ten. Material: naive CD8+ T cells from PBMCs. These receptor sequences come from a man aged 18 to 30 in good health. Some clones in this sample may be carry-over from other donors' samples. Both conserved end residues are trimmed from each CDR3. A D gene is named only where the DNA matches it firmly. Clone size is not always given. Where it is, it says once, few, many or a class for expanded clones.

len: 9; v_gene: TRBV29-1; d_gene: .; j_gene: TRBJ2-1; abundance: .; CDR3aa: SVNDRLKQF
len: 13; v_gene: TRBV27; d_gene: .; j_gene: TRBJ1-1; abundance: .; CDR3aa: ASSLFGLLNTEAF
len: 11; v_gene: TRBV2; d_gene: .; j_gene: TRBJ2-7; abundance: .; CDR3aa: ASRTTVTYEQY
len: 10; v_gene: TRBV29-1; d_gene: .; j_gene: TRBJ2-1; abundance: .; CDR3aa: SVEDYLNEQF
len: 13; v_gene: TRBV6-5; d_gene: .; j_gene: TRBJ2-7; abundance: .; CDR3aa: ASSYWAGAGYEQY
len: 15; v_gene: TRBV19; d_gene: .; j_gene: TRBJ2-3; abundance: once; CDR3aa: ASSIDFAGGSTDTQY
len: 13; v_gene: TRBV6-5; d_gene: .; j_gene: TRBJ2-7; abundance: .; CDR3aa: ASRPAGKGSYEQY
len: 12; v_gene: TRBV27; d_gene: TRBD1; j_gene: TRBJ1-5; abundance: .; CDR3aa: ASSSGTANQPQH
len: 12; v_gene: TRBV11-2; d_gene: .; j_gene: TRBJ2-7; abundance: .; CDR3aa: ASSWGGTAYEQY
len: 14; v_gene: TRBV9; d_gene: .; j_gene: TRBJ2-1; abundance: once; CDR3aa: ASSLQDSYSYNEQF
len: 9; v_gene: TRBV20-1; d_gene: .; j_gene: TRBJ1-2; abundance: .; CDR3aa: SARGVAGYT
len: 13; v_gene: TRBV11-2; d_gene: .; j_gene: TRBJ2-1; abundance: .; CDR3aa: ASSLSGGPYNEQF
len: 16; v_gene: TRBV4-2; d_gene: .; j_gene: TRBJ2-6; abundance: once; CDR3aa: ASSQGDKQLSGANVLT
len: 13; v_gene: TRBV6-5; d_gene: TRBD1; j_gene: TRBJ1-1; abundance: once; CDR3aa: ASSYGTGKNTEAF
len: 12; v_gene: TRBV27; d_gene: .; j_gene: TRBJ1-3; abundance: .; CDR3aa: ASSPTGVGNTIY
len: 12; v_gene: TRBV7-3; d_gene: .; j_gene: TRBJ2-1; abundance: .; CDR3aa: ASSLKGDYNEQF
len: 11; v_gene: TRBV13; d_gene: .; j_gene: TRBJ2-7; abundance: .; CDR3aa: ASSIRGPYEQY
len: 16; v_gene: TRBV2; d_gene: TRBD1; j_gene: TRBJ2-3; abundance: .; CDR3aa: ANKPRDRSRVGTDTQY
len: 10; v_gene: TRBV4-1; d_gene: .; j_gene: TRBJ2-1; abundance: .; CDR3aa: ASSQKPFEQF
len: 12; v_gene: TRBV7-9; d_gene: .; j_gene: TRBJ1-4; abundance: .; CDR3aa: ASSATVFDEKLF
len: 15; v_gene: TRBV11-2; d_gene: .; j_gene: TRBJ2-1; abundance: .; CDR3aa: ASSSKMGWSSYNEQF
len: 13; v_gene: TRBV4-1; d_gene: TRBD1; j_gene: TRBJ2-2; abundance: .; CDR3aa: ASSYGQGNTGELF
len: 18; v_gene: TRBV28; d_gene: .; j_gene: TRBJ2-6; abundance: .; CDR3aa: ASSSTGILPYSSGANVLT
len: 16; v_gene: TRBV9; d_gene: TRBD2; j_gene: TRBJ2-3; abundance: .; CDR3aa: ASSVALLAGGTTDTQY
len: 14; v_gene: TRBV5-1; d_gene: TRBD1; j_gene: TRBJ2-7; abundance: .; CDR3aa: ASSTTGGVGSYEQY
len: 11; v_gene: TRBV13; d_gene: .; j_gene: TRBJ1-3; abundance: .; CDR3aa: ASSVDRGNTIY
len: 17; v_gene: TRBV27; d_gene: .; j_gene: TRBJ2-7; abundance: .; CDR3aa: ASSLSTPTGSRRFYEQY
len: 15; v_gene: TRBV13; d_gene: .; j_gene: TRBJ2-7; abundance: .; CDR3aa: ASSPGHQQAAPYEQY
len: 11; v_gene: TRBV30; d_gene: .; j_gene: TRBJ2-2; abundance: .; CDR3aa: AWSVQAGGELF
len: 12; v_gene: TRBV28; d_gene: TRBD1; j_gene: TRBJ2-5; abundance: .; CDR3aa: ASSLTGLGETQY
len: 11; v_gene: TRBV30; d_gene: .; j_gene: TRBJ1-4; abundance: .; CDR3aa: AWSVGRNEKLF
len: 13; v_gene: TRBV6-6; d_gene: .; j_gene: TRBJ2-1; abundance: .; CDR3aa: ASSKTTSSYNEQF
len: 9; v_gene: TRBV30; d_gene: .; j_gene: TRBJ1-2; abundance: .; CDR3aa: AWSVPYGYT
len: 12; v_gene: TRBV7-9; d_gene: .; j_gene: TRBJ1-2; abundance: .; CDR3aa: ASSLGDSPYGYT
len: 14; v_gene: TRBV19; d_gene: .; j_gene: TRBJ1-5; abundance: .; CDR3aa: ASIGGTPDVSQPQH
len: 12; v_gene: TRBV27; d_gene: .; j_gene: TRBJ2-2; abundance: .; CDR3aa: ASSPLGDTGELF
len: 12; v_gene: TRBV4-3; d_gene: .; j_gene: TRBJ2-7; abundance: .; CDR3aa: ASSQDSMAYEQY
len: 12; v_gene: TRBV2; d_gene: .; j_gene: TRBJ2-7; abundance: .; CDR3aa: ASGYRDGPYEQY
len: 12; v_gene: TRBV11-1; d_gene: TRBD1; j_gene: TRBJ1-2; abundance: .; CDR3aa: ASSLWTGEHGYT
len: 13; v_gene: TRBV7-6; d_gene: .; j_gene: TRBJ1-5; abundance: .; CDR3aa: ASSLGAAGDQPQH